This T cell receptor (beta chain) appears in the sequencing data of a study of cytomegalovirus exposure and HLA in healthy donors. The CDR3 runs to 13 residues. The germline V gene has CDR1 SGHNT and CDR2 YYREEE (reference sequence). With 4 bases removed from V and 2 bases from J, the gap between germline ends came to 9 bases. 60 Vbeta and 13 Jbeta primers were used in PCR. Some clones are missing from TCRdb's copy, which holds only in-frame ones; the method was immunoSEQ multiplex PCR. The top ten clones hold about 6.7% of a sample with about 130,000 clones, more than 80% of them seen once. On this clone: Its antigen is undetermined.

Study results and caveats: Cytomegalovirus-associated status was assigned to 150 to 200 TCR beta chains. Per a later analysis, 18,000 or so TCR beta sequences showed association with HLA alleles at 0.05 false discovery rate. Fewer N-insertions than the approximately 700-donor mean were reportedly shown by an Asian-associated ancestry cluster in a later analysis. Most of the TCR beta V segments (in an earlier analysis) were productive either about 90% or about 30% of the time.

Sequences were obtained from PBMCs. The chain joins TRBV5-4 to TRBJ1-2; possibly TRBD1 for D (5 bases). The clonotype was recovered from a woman aged 30 to 39 in good health and CMV-seropositive. The CDR3 spells CASSPTENYGYTF. The CDR3 DNA follows: TGTGCCAGCAGCCCGACAGAGAACTATGGCTACACCTTC.